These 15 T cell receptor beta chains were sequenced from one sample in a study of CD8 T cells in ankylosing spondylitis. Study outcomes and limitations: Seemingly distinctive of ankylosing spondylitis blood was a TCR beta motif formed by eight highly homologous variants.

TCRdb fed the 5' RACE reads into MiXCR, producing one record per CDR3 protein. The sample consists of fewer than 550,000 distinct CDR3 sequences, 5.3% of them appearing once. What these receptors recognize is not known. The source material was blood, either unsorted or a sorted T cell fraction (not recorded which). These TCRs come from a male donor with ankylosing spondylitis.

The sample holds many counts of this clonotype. CDR3 sequence (DNA): TGTGCCAGCAGTGACTTTAGTACGCGGGTCCACAATGAGCAGTTCTTC. Translating gives CASSDFSTRVHNEQFF. The gene calls are TRBV6-4 and TRBJ2-1, with D tentatively TRBD2 (5 bases). Trimming cost V 1 base and J 5 bases, with 15 bases left between them. Germline CDR1 reads MRHNA; CDR2 reads SNTAGT. The CDR3 extends over 16 amino acids.

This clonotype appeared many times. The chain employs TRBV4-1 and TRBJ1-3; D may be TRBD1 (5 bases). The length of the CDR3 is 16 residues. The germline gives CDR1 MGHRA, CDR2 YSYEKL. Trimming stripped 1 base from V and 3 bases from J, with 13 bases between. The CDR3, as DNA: TGCGCCAGCAGCCAAGCGGGTGGGGGATTTGGAAACACCATATATTTT. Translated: CASSQAGGGFGNTIYF.

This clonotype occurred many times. CDR3 loop: CTLGGATNEKLFF. CDR3 nucleotides: TGCACCCTCGGGGGCGCAACTAATGAAAAACTGTTTTTT. This chain uses TRBV20-1 with TRBJ1-4; D is possibly TRBD1 (6 bases). This CDR3 comprises 13 residues. The germline V gene encodes CDR1 DFQATT and CDR2 SNEGSKA (reference sequence).

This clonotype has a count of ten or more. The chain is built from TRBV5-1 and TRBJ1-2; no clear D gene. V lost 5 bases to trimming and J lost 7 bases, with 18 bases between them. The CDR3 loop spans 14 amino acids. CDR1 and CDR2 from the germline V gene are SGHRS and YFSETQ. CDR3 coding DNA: TGCGCCAGCAGATTTGGGAACAGTGAGGCTGGCTACACCTTC. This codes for CASRFGNSEAGYTF.

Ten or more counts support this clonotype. The CDR3 spells CASSFAGQPQHF. For the CDR3, the DNA is TGTGCCAGCAGTTTTGCGGGTCAGCCCCAGCATTTT. The chain has TRBV12-3 or TRBV12-4 and TRBJ1-5; the D is unclear. The V end lost 3 bases, the J end lost 6 bases, and 6 bases lay between the germline ends. The CDR3 sequence is 12 residues long.

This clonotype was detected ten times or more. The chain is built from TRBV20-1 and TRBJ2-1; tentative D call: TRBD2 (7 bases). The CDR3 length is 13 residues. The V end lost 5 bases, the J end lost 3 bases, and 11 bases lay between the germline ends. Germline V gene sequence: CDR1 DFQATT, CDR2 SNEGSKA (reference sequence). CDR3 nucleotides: TGCAGTGCTGGGAGGGACATCTACAATGAGCAGTTCTTC. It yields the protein CSAGRDIYNEQFF.

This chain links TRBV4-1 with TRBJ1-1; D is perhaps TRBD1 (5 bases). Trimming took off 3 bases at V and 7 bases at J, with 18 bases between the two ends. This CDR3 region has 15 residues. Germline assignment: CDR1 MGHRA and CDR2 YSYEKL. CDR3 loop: CASSQDTRDSFEAFF. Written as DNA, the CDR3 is TGCGCCAGCAGCCAGGATACTCGTGACAGTTTTGAAGCTTTCTTT.

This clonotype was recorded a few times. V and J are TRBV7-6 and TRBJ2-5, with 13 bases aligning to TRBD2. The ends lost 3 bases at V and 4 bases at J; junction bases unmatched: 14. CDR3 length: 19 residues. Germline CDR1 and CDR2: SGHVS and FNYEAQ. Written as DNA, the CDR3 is TGTGCCAGCAGCTTCCTGCCTGGACTAGCGGGGGCAAGGGGAGAGACCCAGTACTTC. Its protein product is CASSFLPGLAGARGETQYF.

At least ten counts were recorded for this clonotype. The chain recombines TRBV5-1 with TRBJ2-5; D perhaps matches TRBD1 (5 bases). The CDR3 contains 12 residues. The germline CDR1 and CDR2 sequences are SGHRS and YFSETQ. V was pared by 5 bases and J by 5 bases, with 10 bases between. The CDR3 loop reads CASRQEYETQYF. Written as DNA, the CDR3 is TGCGCCAGCAGACAGGAGTATGAGACCCAGTACTTC.

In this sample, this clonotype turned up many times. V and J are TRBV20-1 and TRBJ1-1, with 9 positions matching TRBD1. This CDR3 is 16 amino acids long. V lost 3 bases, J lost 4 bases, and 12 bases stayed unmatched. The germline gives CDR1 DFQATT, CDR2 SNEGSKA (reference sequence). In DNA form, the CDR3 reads TGCAGTGCTAGCCCCAAAAACAGGGGGCTGACCACTGAAGCTTTCTTT. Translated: CSASPKNRGLTTEAFF.

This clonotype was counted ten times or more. CDR3 sequence (DNA): TGCAGTGCTAGTGCAACGTGGCAGAGCTATGGCTACACCTTC. Its translation is CSASATWQSYGYTF. This rearrangement joins TRBV20-1 to TRBJ1-2; D remains unclear. CDR3 length: 14 amino acids. Trimming pared 3 bases from V and 4 bases from J, leaving 15 bases between. The germline gives CDR1 DFQATT, CDR2 SNEGSKA (reference sequence).

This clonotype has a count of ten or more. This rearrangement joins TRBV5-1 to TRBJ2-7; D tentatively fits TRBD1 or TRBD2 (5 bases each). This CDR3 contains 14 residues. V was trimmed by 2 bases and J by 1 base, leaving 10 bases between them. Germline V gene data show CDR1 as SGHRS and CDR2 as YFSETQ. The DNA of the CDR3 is TGCGCCAGCAGCTTATCAGGGAGATCCTACGAGCAGTACTTC. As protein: CASSLSGRSYEQYF. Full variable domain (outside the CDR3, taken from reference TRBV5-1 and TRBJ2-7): KAGVTQTPRYLIKTRGQQVTLSCSPISGHRSVSWYQQTPGQGLQFLFEYFSETQRNKGNFPGRFSGRQFSNSRSEMNVSTLELGDSALYLCASSLSGRSYEQYFGPGTRLTVT.

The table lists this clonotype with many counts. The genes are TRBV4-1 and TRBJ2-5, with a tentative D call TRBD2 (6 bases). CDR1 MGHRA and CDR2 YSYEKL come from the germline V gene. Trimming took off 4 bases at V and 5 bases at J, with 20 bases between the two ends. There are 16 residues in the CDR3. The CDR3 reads CASSPRGVGGGETQYF. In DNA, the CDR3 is TGCGCCAGCAGCCCTCGCGGGGTTGGGGGAGGTGAGACCCAGTACTTC.

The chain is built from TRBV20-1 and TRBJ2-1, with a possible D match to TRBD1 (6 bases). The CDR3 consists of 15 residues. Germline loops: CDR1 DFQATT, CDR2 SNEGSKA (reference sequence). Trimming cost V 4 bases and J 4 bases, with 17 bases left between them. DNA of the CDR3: TGCAGTGCTACACAGGGACCGGTGGCATACAATGAGCAGTTCTTC. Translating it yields CSATQGPVAYNEQFF.

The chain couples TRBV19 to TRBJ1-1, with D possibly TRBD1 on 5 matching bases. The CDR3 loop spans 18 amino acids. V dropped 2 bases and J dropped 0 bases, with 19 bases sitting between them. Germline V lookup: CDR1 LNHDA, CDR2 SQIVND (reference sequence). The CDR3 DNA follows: TGTGCCAGTAGTATAATTCGGAGGGGAGGAATCATGAACACTGAAGCTTTCTTT. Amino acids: CASSIIRRGGIMNTEAFF.